The 7 T cell receptor beta chains given below trace back to one sample, sequenced in a study of blood T cell repertoires in COVID-19. Produced via immunoSEQ multiplex PCR; TCRdb's table is partial and in-frame only. Found here are roughly 80,000 clones, around 83% of them singletons; the top ten hold about 18%. Input material: peripheral blood. The receptors come from a woman aged 55 to 70 with acute or convalescent COVID-19.

The V and J genes are TRBV5-6 and TRBJ1-1; the D is unclear. The V and J ends lost 4 bases and 1 base respectively, with 17 bases between them. CDR1 and CDR2 from the germline V gene are SGHDT and YYEEEE. The CDR3 is made up of 16 amino acids. CDR3 protein: CASSLYPGSRNTEAFF. In DNA form, the CDR3 reads TGTGCCAGCAGCCTCTACCCCGGGTCCCGGAACACTGAAGCTTTCTTT.

V usage is TRBV12-5 and J usage is TRBJ1-1; D not certain. Trimming left V 1 base short and J 0 bases short, with 15 bases between. The CDR3 runs 17 residues. Germline values: CDR1 LGHNT, CDR2 FRNRAP. CDR3 region: CASGLAYERAMNTEAFF. DNA for the CDR3: TGTGCTAGTGGTTTGGCTTACGAGAGAGCTATGAACACTGAAGCTTTCTTT.

This clone was observed a few times. J is TRBJ2-7 and V is TRBV7-9; TRBD2 aligns across 7 bases. This CDR3 has 16 amino acids. The V and J ends lost 5 bases and 0 bases, in that order; junction bases with no gene match: 10. Germline V gene data show CDR1 as SEHNR and CDR2 as FQNEAQ (reference sequence). The DNA of the CDR3 is TGTGCCAGCAGCCCCCCGACTAGCTTAGGCTCCTACGAGCAGTACTTC. It specifies CASSPPTSLGSYEQYF.

This chain uses TRBV11-2 with TRBJ1-1; TRBD1 agrees at 9 bases. Losses at the gene ends were 3 bases for V and 0 bases for J; bases not matched to a gene: 5. Germline CDR1 SGHAT, CDR2 FQNNGV. This CDR3 is built from 16 residues. The CDR3 region has the DNA TGTGCCAGCAGCTTCACAGGGGGCGCGGTGAACACTGAAGCTTTCTTT. Its protein is CASSFTGGAVNTEAFF.

The chain employs TRBV10-3 and TRBJ2-7; D is possibly TRBD2 (5 bases). This CDR3 is 15 amino acids long. The germline V gene encodes CDR1 ENHRY and CDR2 SYGVKD. The V gene lost 2 bases and the J gene lost 0 bases, with 11 bases spanning the gap. The CDR3 protein is CAISERGGYSYEQYF. CDR3 coding DNA: TGTGCCATCAGTGAGCGAGGCGGGTACTCCTACGAGCAGTACTTC.

The chain couples TRBV7-3 to TRBJ2-3; D is unclear. CDR3 length equals 11 residues. Germline CDR1 is SGHTA and CDR2 is FQGTGA. With 4 bases removed from V and 4 bases from J, the gap between germline ends came to 3 bases. The DNA of the CDR3 is TGTGCCAGCAGCTCTGCAGATACGCAGTATTTT. Its protein product is CASSSADTQYF.

This clone was recorded only once. The chain has TRBV21-1 and TRBJ1-1. TRBV21-1 is described as a pseudogene. The CDR3 spans 16 residues. The CDR3 DNA reads as TGTGCCAGCAGCAATAGGGAGGGGGTGAGGAACACTGAAGCTTTCTTT. Translated, it gives CASSNREGVRNTEAFF.